This T cell receptor (beta chain) is drawn from a study of human T cells and chemical hapten exposure. Study-wide background: There were per-sample TCR yield variations, arising mainly from small pooled library volume differences.

Study results and limitations: TCRs at a frequency above 1 in 1000 stayed unchanged with DPC sensitization.

The CDR3 is 14 amino acids. V was pared by 10 bases and J by 1 base, with 7 bases of the junction left unmatched. This clonotype showed up just a few times. No antigen is known for it. The time point: patch test 3, about 24 weeks after DPC sensitization. Treatment here: therapeutic diphenylcyclopropenone sensitization with weekly scalp DPC. Suited to DPC and affected by alopecia, the donors ranged from 18 to 70 years old. TCRdb re-called the RACE reads with MiXCR, one entry per CDR3 protein. The sample includes about 190,000 distinct CDR3 sequences, 24% of them seen just once. This specimen consisted of whole blood, obtained in connection with sensitization to the hapten diphenylcyclopropenone (DPC). The chain recombines TRBV12-3 or TRBV12-4 with TRBJ2-1; TRBD2 agrees at 7 bases. The sequence came from a middle-aged woman with alopecia areata. Some clones in this sample may be carry-over from other donors' samples. The CDR3 loop reads CATLWGGSYNEQFF. In DNA, the CDR3 is TGTGCCACACTGTGGGGGGGTTCCTACAATGAGCAGTTCTTC.